What follows describes a single T cell receptor beta chain. Its antigen is unknown. These data are taken from a study of graft-versus-host responses after intestinal transplantation. Here immunoSEQ multiplex PCR was the method, and the copy in TCRdb shows in-frame clones only, minus some. The sample contains under 100,000 clones, approximately 95% of which appear only once. This CDR3 comprises 16 residues. Germline assignment: CDR1 SGHAT and CDR2 FQNNGV. The V and J ends lost 4 bases and 2 bases, in that order; junction bases with no gene match: 3. The clonotype comes from a human donor who was the organ donor for an intestinal transplant. The rearrangement links TRBV11-2 to TRBJ2-1, with 12 bases lining up with TRBD2. Sequences were derived from unstimulated CD8+ T cells sorted from spleen or lymph node cells, sampled before transplant. In nucleotides, the CDR3 is TGTGCCAGCAGCTCCCCTAGCGGGGGGGCCTACAATGAGCAGTTCTTC. Its protein is CASSSPSGGAYNEQFF.